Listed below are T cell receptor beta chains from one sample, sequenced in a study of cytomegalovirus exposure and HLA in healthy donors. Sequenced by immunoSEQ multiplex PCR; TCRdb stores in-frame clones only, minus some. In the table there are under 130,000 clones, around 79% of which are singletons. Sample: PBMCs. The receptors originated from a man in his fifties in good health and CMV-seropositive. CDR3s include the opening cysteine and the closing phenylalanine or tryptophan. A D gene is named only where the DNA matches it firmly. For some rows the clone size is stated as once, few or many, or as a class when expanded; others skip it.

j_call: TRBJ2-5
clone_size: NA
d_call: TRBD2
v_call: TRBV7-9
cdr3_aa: CASSPGLAVQETQYF
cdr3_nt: TGTGCCAGCAGCCCGGGACTAGCGGTACAAGAGACCCAGTACTTC

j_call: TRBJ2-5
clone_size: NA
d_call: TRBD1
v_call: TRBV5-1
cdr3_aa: CASSLTGEKETQYF
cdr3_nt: TGCGCCAGCAGCTTGACAGGGGAAAAAGAGACCCAGTACTTC

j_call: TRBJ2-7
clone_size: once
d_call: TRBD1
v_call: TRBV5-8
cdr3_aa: CASSLGGTGSSEQYF
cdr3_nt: TGTGCCAGCAGCTTGGGAGGGACAGGGTCATCCGAGCAGTACTTC

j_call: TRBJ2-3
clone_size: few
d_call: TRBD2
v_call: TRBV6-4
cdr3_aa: CASSEGLETDTQYF
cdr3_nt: TGTGCCAGCAGTGAGGGACTAGAGACAGATACGCAGTATTTT

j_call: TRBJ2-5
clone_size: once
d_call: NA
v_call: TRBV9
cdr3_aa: CASSVSQGETQYF
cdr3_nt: TGTGCCAGCAGCGTTTCCCAGGGGGAGACCCAGTACTTC

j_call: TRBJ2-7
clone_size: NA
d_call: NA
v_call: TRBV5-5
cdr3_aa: CASSLERGYEQYF
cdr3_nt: TGTGCCAGCAGCTTGGAACGCGGATACGAGCAGTACTTC

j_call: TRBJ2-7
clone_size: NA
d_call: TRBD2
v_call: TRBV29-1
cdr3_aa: CSVRGTSGAYEQYF
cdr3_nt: TGCAGCGTGAGAGGGACTAGCGGAGCCTACGAGCAGTACTTC

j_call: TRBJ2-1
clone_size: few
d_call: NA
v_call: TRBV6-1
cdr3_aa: CASSEVDRQQFF
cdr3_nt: TGTGCCAGCAGTGAAGTAGACAGACAGCAGTTCTTC

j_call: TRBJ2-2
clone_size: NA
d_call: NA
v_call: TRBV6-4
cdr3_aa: CASSERSTGDTGELFF
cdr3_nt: TGTGCCAGCAGTGAACGGTCTACCGGGGACACCGGGGAGCTGTTTTTT

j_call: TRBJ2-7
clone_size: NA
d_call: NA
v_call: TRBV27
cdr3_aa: CASSFRENYEQYF
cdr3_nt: TGTGCCAGCAGTTTCCGGGAAAACTACGAGCAGTACTTC

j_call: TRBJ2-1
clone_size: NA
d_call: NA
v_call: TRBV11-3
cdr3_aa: CASSFQLNEQFF
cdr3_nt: TGTGCCAGCAGTTTCCAGTTGAATGAGCAGTTCTTC

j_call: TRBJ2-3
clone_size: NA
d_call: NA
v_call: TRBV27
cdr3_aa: CASSLGLADTDTQYF
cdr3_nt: TGTGCCAGCAGCCTCGGGTTAGCGGACACAGATACGCAGTATTTT

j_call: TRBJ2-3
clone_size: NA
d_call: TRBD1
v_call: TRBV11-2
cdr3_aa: CASSAPGTGMQYF
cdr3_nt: TGTGCCAGCAGCGCCCCCGGGACAGGAATGCAGTATTTT

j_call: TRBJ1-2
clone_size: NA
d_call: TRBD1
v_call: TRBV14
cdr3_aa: CASSPPSIRPGGLGYTF
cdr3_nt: TGTGCCAGCAGCCCACCGTCTATCCGGCCAGGGGGCCTTGGCTACACCTTC

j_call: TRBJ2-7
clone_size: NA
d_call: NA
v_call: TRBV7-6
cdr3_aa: CASSDDIYEQYF
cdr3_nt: TGTGCCAGCAGCGACGACATATACGAGCAGTACTTC

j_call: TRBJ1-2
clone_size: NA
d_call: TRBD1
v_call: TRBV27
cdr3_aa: CASSQKTGGGYTF
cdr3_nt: TGTGCCAGCAGTCAAAAGACAGGGGGGGGCTACACCTTC